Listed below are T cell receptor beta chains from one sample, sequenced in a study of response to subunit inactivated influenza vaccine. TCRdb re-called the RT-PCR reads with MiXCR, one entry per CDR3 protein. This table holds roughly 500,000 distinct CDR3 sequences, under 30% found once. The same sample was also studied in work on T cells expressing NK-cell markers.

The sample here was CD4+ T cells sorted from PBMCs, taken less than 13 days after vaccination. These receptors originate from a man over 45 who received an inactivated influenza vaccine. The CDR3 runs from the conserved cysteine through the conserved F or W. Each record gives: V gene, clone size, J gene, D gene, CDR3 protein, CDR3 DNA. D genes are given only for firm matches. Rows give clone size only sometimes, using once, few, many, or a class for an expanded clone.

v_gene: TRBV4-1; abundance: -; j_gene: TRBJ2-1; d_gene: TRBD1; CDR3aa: CASSGWTGEGQFF; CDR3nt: TGCGCCAGCAGCGGCTGGACAGGGGAAGGGCAGTTCTTC
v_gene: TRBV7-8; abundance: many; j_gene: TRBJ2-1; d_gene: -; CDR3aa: CASSLPLRLRTYNEQFF; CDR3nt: TGTGCCAGCAGCCTACCTTTGAGACTACGTACTTACAATGAGCAGTTCTTC
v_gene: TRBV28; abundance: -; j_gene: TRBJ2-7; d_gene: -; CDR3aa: CASRGTTPYEQYF; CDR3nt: TGTGCCAGCAGGGGGACAACCCCCTACGAGCAGTACTTC
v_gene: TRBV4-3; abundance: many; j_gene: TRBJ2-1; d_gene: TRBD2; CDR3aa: CASSRGTSGDYNEQFF; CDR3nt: TGCGCCAGCAGCCGCGGGACTAGCGGAGATTACAATGAGCAGTTCTTC
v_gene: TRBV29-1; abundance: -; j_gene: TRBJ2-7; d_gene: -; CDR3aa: CSAGLSREQYF; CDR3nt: TGCAGCGCGGGACTTAGTAGGGAGCAGTACTTC
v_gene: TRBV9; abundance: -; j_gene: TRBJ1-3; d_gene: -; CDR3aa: CASSYGGTSSGNTIYF; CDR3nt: TGTGCCAGCAGTTATGGCGGGACAAGCTCTGGAAACACCATATATTTT
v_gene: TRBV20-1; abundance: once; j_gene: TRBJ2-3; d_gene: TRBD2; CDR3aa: CSALLAASTDTQYF; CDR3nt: TGCAGTGCCCTCCTAGCGGCTAGCACAGATACGCAGTATTTT
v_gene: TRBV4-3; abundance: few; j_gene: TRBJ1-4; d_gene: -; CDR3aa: CASSLTRASRVDELFF; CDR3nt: TGCGCCAGCAGCCTCACAAGGGCTAGCCGCGTGGACGAACTGTTTTTT
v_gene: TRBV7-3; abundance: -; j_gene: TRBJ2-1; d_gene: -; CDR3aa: CASSRPPGAEQFF; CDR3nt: TGTGCCAGCAGCCGTCCCCCCGGGGCTGAGCAGTTCTTC
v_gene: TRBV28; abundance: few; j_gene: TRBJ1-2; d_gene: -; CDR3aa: CASSPGQGGGYGYTF; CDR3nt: TGTGCCAGCAGTCCCGGGCAGGGAGGAGGCTATGGCTACACCTTC
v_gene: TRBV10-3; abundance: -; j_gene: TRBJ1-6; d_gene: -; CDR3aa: CAITAQYNSPLHF; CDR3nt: TGTGCCATCACAGCGCAGTATAATTCACCCCTCCACTTT
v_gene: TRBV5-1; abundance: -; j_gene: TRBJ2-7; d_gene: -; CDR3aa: CASSLEPDWEQYF; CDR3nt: TGCGCCAGCAGCTTGGAACCGGACTGGGAGCAGTACTTC
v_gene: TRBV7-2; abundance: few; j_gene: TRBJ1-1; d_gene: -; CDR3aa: CASSRGAENTEAFF; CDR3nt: TGTGCCAGCAGCCGGGGGGCGGAGAACACTGAAGCTTTCTTT
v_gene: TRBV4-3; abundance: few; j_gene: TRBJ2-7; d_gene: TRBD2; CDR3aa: CASSQDFRTSGRNSYEQYF; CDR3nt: TGCGCCAGCAGCCAAGATTTTAGGACTAGCGGGAGGAATTCCTACGAGCAGTACTTC
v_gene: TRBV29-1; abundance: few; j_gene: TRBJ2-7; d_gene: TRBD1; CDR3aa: CSVGDRYEQYF; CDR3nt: TGCAGCGTTGGGGACAGATACGAGCAGTACTTC
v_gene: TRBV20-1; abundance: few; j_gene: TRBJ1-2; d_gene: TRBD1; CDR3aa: CSAPGDRPNYGYTF; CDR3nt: TGCAGTGCCCCGGGGGACAGGCCCAACTATGGCTACACCTTC
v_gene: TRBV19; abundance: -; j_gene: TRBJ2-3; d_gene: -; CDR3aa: CATRQYFSSTDTQYF; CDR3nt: TGTGCCACCCGACAGTATTTCTCTAGCACAGATACGCAGTATTTT
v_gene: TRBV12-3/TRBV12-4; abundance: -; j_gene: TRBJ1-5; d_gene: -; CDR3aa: CASTLGGTFQPQHF; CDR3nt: TGTGCCAGCACCCTTGGAGGGACCTTTCAGCCCCAGCATTTT
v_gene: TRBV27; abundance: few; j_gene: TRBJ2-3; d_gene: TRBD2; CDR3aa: CASRPTGTRGTDTQYF; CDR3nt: TGTGCCAGCAGGCCAACCGGGACTAGAGGCACAGATACGCAGTATTTT
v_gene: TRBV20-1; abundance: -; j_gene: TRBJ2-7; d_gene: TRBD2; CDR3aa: CSAGGATSGSKGGEQYF; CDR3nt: TGCAGTGCTGGTGGGGCCACAAGCGGGAGCAAAGGCGGCGAGCAGTACTTC
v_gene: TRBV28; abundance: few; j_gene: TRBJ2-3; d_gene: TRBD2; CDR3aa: CASSFVAGRAGAQYF; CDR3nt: TGTGCCAGCAGCTTCGTAGCGGGCAGAGCCGGAGCGCAGTATTTT
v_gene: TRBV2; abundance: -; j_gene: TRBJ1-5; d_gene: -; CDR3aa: CASRGGRSQGNQPQHF; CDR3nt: TGTGCCAGCAGGGGCGGTAGGTCTCAGGGCAATCAGCCCCAGCATTTT
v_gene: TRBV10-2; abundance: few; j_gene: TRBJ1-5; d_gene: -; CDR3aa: CASSESTRTNQPQHF; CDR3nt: TGCGCCAGCAGTGAGTCGACTCGGACGAATCAGCCCCAGCATTTT
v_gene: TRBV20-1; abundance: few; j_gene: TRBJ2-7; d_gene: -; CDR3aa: CSASKDSPYEQYF; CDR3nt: TGCAGTGCTAGTAAGGACTCACCTTACGAGCAGTACTTC
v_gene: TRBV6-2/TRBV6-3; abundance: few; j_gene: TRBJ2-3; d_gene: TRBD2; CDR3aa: CASRLSGSRTDTQYF; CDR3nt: TGTGCCAGCCGACTAAGCGGGAGCCGCACAGATACGCAGTATTTT
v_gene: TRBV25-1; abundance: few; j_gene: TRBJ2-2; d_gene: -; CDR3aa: CASSGSGTGNTGELFF; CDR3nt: TGTGCCAGCAGTGGATCCGGGACGGGAAACACCGGGGAGCTGTTTTTT
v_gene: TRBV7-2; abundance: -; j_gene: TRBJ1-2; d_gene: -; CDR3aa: CASSSNSGGVYGYTF; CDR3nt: TGTGCCAGCAGCTCTAACTCAGGCGGTGTCTATGGCTACACCTTC
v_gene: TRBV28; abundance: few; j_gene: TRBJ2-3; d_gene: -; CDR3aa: CASSPMRGTGADTQYF; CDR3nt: TGTGCCAGCAGCCCGATGAGGGGCACCGGGGCAGATACGCAGTATTTT
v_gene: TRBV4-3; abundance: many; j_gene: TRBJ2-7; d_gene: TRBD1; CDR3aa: CASSQYAGTAYEQYF; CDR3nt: TGCGCCAGCAGCCAATACGCCGGGACAGCCTACGAGCAGTACTTC
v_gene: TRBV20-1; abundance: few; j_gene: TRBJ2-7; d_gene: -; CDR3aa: CSARDLEGNEQYF; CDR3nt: TGCAGTGCTAGAGATCTCGAGGGGAACGAGCAGTACTTC
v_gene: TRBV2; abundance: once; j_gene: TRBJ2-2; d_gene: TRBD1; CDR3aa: CASKGQGGNTGELFF; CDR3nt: TGTGCCAGCAAGGGACAGGGCGGGAACACCGGGGAGCTGTTTTTT
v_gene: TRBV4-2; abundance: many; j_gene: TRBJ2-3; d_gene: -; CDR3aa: CASSQVSGSTDTQYF; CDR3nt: TGTGCCAGCAGCCAAGTGTCGGGTAGCACAGATACGCAGTATTTT
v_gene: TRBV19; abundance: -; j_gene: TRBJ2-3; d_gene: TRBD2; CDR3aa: CASSMRGTSGGLSSTDTQYF; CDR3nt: TGTGCCAGTAGCATGAGGGGGACTAGCGGGGGACTTTCTAGCACAGATACGCAGTATTTT
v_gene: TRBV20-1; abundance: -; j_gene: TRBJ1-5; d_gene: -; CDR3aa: CSAGGQFNQPQHF; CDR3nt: TGCAGTGCTGGTGGACAGTTCAATCAGCCCCAGCATTTT
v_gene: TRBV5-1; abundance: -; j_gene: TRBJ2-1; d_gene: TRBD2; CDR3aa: CASSHRGGASYNEQFF; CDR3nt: TGCGCCAGCAGCCACCGCGGGGGGGCCTCCTACAATGAGCAGTTCTTC